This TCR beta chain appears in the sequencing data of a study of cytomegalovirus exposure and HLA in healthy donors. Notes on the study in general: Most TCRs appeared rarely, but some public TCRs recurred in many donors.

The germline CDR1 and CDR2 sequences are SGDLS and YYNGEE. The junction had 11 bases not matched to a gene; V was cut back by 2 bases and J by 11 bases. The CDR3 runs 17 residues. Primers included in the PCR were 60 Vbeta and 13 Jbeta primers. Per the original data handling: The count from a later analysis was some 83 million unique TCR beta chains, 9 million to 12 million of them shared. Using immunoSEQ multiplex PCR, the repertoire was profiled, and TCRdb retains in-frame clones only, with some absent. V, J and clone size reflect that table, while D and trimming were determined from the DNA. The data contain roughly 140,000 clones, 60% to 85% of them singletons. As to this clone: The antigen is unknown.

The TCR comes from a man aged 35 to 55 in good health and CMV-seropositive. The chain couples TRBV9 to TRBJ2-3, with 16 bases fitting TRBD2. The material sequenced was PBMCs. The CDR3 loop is CASSVGTSGRANAKQYF. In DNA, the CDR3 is TGTGCCAGCAGCGTCGGGACTAGCGGGAGGGCCAACGCCAAGCAGTATTTT. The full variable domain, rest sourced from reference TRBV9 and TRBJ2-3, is DSGVTQTPKHLITATGQRVTLRCSPRSGDLSVYWYQQSLDQGLQFLIQYYNGEERAKGNILERFSAQQFPDLHSELNLSSLELGDSALYFCASSVGTSGRANAKQYFGPGTRLTVL.